Described below is a single T cell receptor beta chain sequence and its context. What it binds is unknown. This sample stems from a study of radiotherapy plus CTLA-4 blockade in lung cancer. Study summary: Disease control was achieved by approximately 30% of patients, and objective responses by about 17%.

The table came from immunoSEQ multiplex PCR; TCRdb's copy has only in-frame clones and leaves some out. The table shows fewer than 75,000 clones, with around 87% occurring only once. Whole-study findings and limits: Interferon-beta, together with early blood T cell clone dynamics, reportedly best predicted response. Expansion of tumor-derived TCR clones was observed in blood after radiotherapy plus ipilimumab.

The CDR3 runs 15 residues. V was pared by 0 bases and J by 2 bases, with 2 bases of the junction left unmatched. The germline V gene has CDR1 MNHEY and CDR2 SMNVEV (reference sequence). This sequence joins TRBV27 and TRBJ1-1, with 8 bases matching TRBD1. This receptor was taken from a human donor with non-small cell lung cancer that progressed on radiotherapy plus ipilimumab. The input for sequencing was peripheral blood, taken from a patient treated with radiotherapy plus ipilimumab. CDR3: CASSLSGTGNTEAFF. CDR3 bases: TGTGCCAGCAGTTTATCCGGGACAGGTAACACTGAAGCTTTCTTT.